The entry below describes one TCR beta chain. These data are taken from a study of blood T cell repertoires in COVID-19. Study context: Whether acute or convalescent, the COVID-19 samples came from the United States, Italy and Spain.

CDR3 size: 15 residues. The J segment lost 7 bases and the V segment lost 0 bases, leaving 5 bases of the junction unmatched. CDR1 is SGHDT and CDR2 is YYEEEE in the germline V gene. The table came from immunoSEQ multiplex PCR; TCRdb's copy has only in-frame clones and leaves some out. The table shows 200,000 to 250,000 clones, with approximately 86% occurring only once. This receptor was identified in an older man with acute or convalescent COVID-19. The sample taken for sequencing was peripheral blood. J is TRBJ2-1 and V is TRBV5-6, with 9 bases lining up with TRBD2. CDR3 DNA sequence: TGTGCCAGCAGCTTGGCCGGACTAGCGTCTAATGAGCAGTTCTTC. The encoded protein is CASSLAGLASNEQFF.